Each of the 10 T cell receptor beta chains below was sequenced from the same sample in a study of shared clonotypes between healthy human individuals. Using immunoSEQ multiplex PCR, the repertoire was profiled, and TCRdb retains in-frame clones only, with some absent. This table has around 940,000 clones, 76% appearing once. The specimen sequenced was memory CD4+ T cells sorted from blood. Subset described: CD45RA-negative fraction. Receptors originate from a man between 18 and 35 years old in good health.

The chain links TRBV27 to TRBJ1-6; the D is unclear. The V end lost 6 bases, the J end lost 7 bases, and 10 bases lay between the germline ends. In germline, CDR1 is MNHEY, CDR2 SMNVEV (reference sequence). The CDR3 loop spans 13 amino acids. CDR3 protein: CASRAMLNSPLHF. CDR3 DNA sequence: TGTGCCAGCAGGGCAATGTTGAATTCACCCCTCCACTTT.

This clone was recorded a few times. The rearrangement links TRBV20-1 to TRBJ1-6; D not certain. Deletions cut 3 bases from V and 7 bases from J, with 4 bases between. The CDR3 is made up of 11 amino acids. The germline gives CDR1 DFQATT, CDR2 SNEGSKA (reference sequence). The CDR3 here is CSASPNSPLHF. For the CDR3, the DNA is TGCAGTGCTAGCCCAAATTCACCCCTCCACTTT.

This rearrangement joins TRBV25-1 to TRBJ2-7; D is perhaps TRBD1 (7 bases). Germline assignment: CDR1 MGHDK and CDR2 SYGVNS. The CDR3 is made up of 17 amino acids. Trimming pared 4 bases from V and 3 bases from J, leaving 22 bases between. This CDR3 reads CASSGQGGRPGVYEQYF. For the CDR3, the DNA is TGTGCCAGCAGTGGCCAGGGGGGTCGACCAGGCGTCTACGAGCAGTACTTC.

V is TRBV7-8 and J is TRBJ2-2; the D is unclear. This CDR3 region has 15 residues. Trimming cost V 1 base and J 6 bases, with 12 bases left between them. Germline values: CDR1 SGHVS, CDR2 FQNEAQ. DNA of the CDR3: TGTGCCAGCAGCTTAGTTACGGGTCAGGCCGGGGAGCTGTTTTTT. Protein sequence: CASSLVTGQAGELFF.

This clone was picked up one time. CDR3 in amino acids: CASSFASTGQVVV. The CDR3 DNA reads TGTGCCAGCAGCTTCGCCAGTACCGGACAGGTAGTCGTC. This chain joins TRBV7-2 and TRBJ2-7; 7 positions agree with TRBD1. CDR3 length: 13 amino acids. Germline CDR1 is SGHTA and CDR2 is FQGNSA.

The chain employs TRBV18 and TRBJ2-1; TRBD1 is a possible D gene (5 bases). The CDR3 has 16 residues. Germline V gives CDR1 KGHSH, CDR2 LQKENI. Trimming shortened V by 3 bases and J by 0 bases, and 12 bases separated the two germline ends. The CDR3 loop reads CASSPGRPSSYNEQFF. The CDR3 DNA sequence: TGTGCCAGCTCACCGGGGCGGCCCAGCTCCTACAATGAGCAGTTCTTC. Full variable domain (outside the CDR3, taken from reference TRBV18 and TRBJ2-1): NAGVMQNPRHLVRRRGQEARLRCSPMKGHSHVYWYRQLPEEGLKFMVYLQKENIIDESGMPKERFSAEFPKEGPSILRIQQVVRGDSAAYFCASSPGRPSSYNEQFFGPGTRLTVL.

The chain combines TRBV10-3 with TRBJ1-3; D remains ambiguous. Trimming pared 3 bases from V and 0 bases from J, leaving 9 bases between. This CDR3 comprises 15 residues. Germline assignment: CDR1 ENHRY and CDR2 SYGVKD. CDR3 bases: TGTGCCATCAGTGATGAGGTTCTCTCTGGAAACACCATATATTTT. Translating it yields CAISDEVLSGNTIYF.

This clone was detected once. This chain joins TRBV11-2 and TRBJ1-4, with D uncertain. Trimming shortened V by 3 bases and J by 4 bases, and 12 bases separated the two germline ends. The CDR3 has 15 amino acids. Germline lookup yields CDR1 SGHAT and CDR2 FQNNGV. The CDR3 DNA reads as TGTGCCAGCAGCTTTCGGACGGCCTATAATGAAAAACTGTTTTTT. Residues: CASSFRTAYNEKLFF.

The chain couples TRBV12-2 to TRBJ2-7; the table names TRBD1, a call not compared with the DNA. TRBV12-2 is marked as a pseudogene. The CDR3 sequence is 14 residues long. This CDR3 is CASRLESRSYEQYF. The CDR3 coding sequence is TGTGCAAGTCGCTTAGAGTCCAGGTCCTACGAGCAGTACTTC.

The gene calls are TRBV27 and TRBJ1-6; TRBD1 might be the D (5 bases). Trimming left V 2 bases short and J 7 bases short, with 12 bases between. The CDR3 is made up of 15 amino acids. CDR1 is MNHEY and CDR2 is SMNVEV in the germline V gene (reference sequence). The CDR3 is CASSLGHRSNSPLHF. The CDR3 bases are TGTGCCAGCAGTTTAGGGCACAGGTCGAATTCACCCCTCCACTTT.